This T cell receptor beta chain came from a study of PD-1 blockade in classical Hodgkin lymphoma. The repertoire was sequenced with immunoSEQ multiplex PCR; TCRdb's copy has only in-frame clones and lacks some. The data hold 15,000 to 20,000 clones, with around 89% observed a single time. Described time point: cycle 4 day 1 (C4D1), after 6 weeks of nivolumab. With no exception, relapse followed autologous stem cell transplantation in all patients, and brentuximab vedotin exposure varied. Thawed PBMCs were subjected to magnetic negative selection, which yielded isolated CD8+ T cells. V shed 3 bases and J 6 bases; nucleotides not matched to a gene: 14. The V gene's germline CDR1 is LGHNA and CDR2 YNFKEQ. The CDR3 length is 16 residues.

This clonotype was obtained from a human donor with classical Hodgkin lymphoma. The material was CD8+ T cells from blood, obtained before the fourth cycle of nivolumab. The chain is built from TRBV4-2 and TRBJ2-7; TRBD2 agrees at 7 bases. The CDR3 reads CASSQQTRGGRAEQYF. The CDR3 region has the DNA TGTGCCAGCAGCCAGCAAACGAGGGGCGGGAGAGCCGAGCAGTACTTC.